This T cell receptor beta chain was sequenced in a study of T cells in tumors after PD-1 blockade. This clone was seen a handful of times. Clones were read by immunoSEQ multiplex PCR, and TCRdb kept only the in-frame ones, dropping some. The repertoire holds roughly 33,000 clones, around 80% seen once, with 38% in the top ten. V lost 4 bases, J lost 8 bases, and 19 bases stayed unmatched. The length of the CDR3 is 19 residues. Germline V gene data show CDR1 as LNHDA and CDR2 as SQIVND (reference sequence). V is TRBV19 and J is TRBJ1-4; 10 nucleotides match TRBD1. The receptor comes from a human donor with basal cell carcinoma. Sample: PBMCs, taken before anti-PD-1 treatment. CDR3 amino acids: CASSTFTGTGVVTAEKLFF. The CDR3 nucleotides read TGTGCCAGTAGTACGTTCACCGGGACAGGGGTTGTAACCGCCGAAAAACTGTTTTTT.